This T cell receptor beta chain was obtained from a study of OX40 agonist ivuxolimab in advanced cancers. CDR3 size: 11 residues. With 2 bases removed from V and 8 bases from J, the gap between germline ends came to 6 bases. Germline V gene sequence: CDR1 MNHEY, CDR2 SVGAGI. Sequencing used immunoSEQ multiplex PCR; TCRdb keeps in-frame clones, though not all of them. The sample holds about 40,000 clones, just over 85% seen once. Here the sequenced sample was CD4+ or CD8+ T cells sorted from blood, taken in a trial of the OX40 agonist ivuxolimab. The receptor was derived from an adult with an advanced solid tumor such as melanoma, head and neck, liver or kidney cancer. J is TRBJ1-1 and V is TRBV6-5; D remains ambiguous. This chain's CDR3 is CASSYGAEAFF. In DNA form, the CDR3 reads TGTGCCAGCAGTTACGGCGCCGAAGCTTTCTTT.